The 25 T cell receptor beta chains below were found in one sample sequenced in a study of T cells in Graves' hyperthyroidism and ophthalmopathy. The investigators amplified TCR beta CDR3 regions from RNA transcripts. When the TCR CDR3 underwent first-round RT-PCR, the HTBI primer set was used. TCRdb itself ran the multiplex PCR reads through MiXCR, one entry per CDR3 protein. Of fewer than 450,000 distinct CDR3 sequences in the sample, about 18% were seen once. What was sequenced was blood. The receptors were sampled from a woman under 40 with Graves' hyperthyroidism that later progressed to Graves' ophthalmopathy.

The CDR3, as DNA: TGCAGCGTTGCCGGTTATGAAGCTTTCTTT. As protein: CSVAGYEAFF. The rearrangement links TRBV29-1 to TRBJ1-1; no firm D call. The CDR3 sequence is 10 residues long. Deletions cut 4 bases from V and 7 bases from J, with 7 bases between. Germline V gene data show CDR1 as SQVTM and CDR2 as ANQGSEA.

This clonotype was counted many times. V gene TRBV7-9 combines with J gene TRBJ2-3; TRBD2 might be the D (5 bases). This CDR3 contains 14 residues. Per germline, CDR1 SEHNR and CDR2 FQNEAQ (reference sequence). V dropped 4 bases and J dropped 2 bases, with 10 bases sitting between them. The CDR3 spells CASSWTGLTDTQYF. CDR3 coding DNA: TGTGCCAGCAGCTGGACTGGACTCACAGATACGCAGTATTTT.

The DNA for the CDR3 is TGTGCCAGCACCGATCCCGGGGCGGAGACCCAGTACTTC. Translated, it gives CASTDPGAETQYF. The chain combines TRBV7-8 with TRBJ2-5; D may match TRBD1 or TRBD2 (5 bases each). This CDR3 has 13 residues. From germline, CDR1 is SGHVS and CDR2 FQNEAQ. Trimming left V 7 bases short and J 5 bases short, with 14 bases between.

This clonotype has a handful of counts. This clone may be a read error of a much larger clone one base away. This chain connects TRBV3-1 to TRBJ1-1; no definite D call. CDR3 length equals 16 residues. The germline gives CDR1 LGHDT, CDR2 YNNKEL (reference sequence). For the CDR3, the DNA is TGTGCCAGCAGCCAAATTCTCGTACATGGGAACCCTGAAGCTTTCTTT. It encodes CASSQILVHGNPEAFF.

The genes are TRBV20-1 and TRBJ1-5, with D tentatively TRBD1 (6 bases). V was trimmed by 6 bases and J by 4 bases, leaving 13 bases between them. This CDR3 comprises 13 residues. The germline CDR1 and CDR2 sequences are DFQATT and SNEGSKA (reference sequence). CDR3 nucleotide sequence: TGCAGTGCAGGACAGTACGGGAATCAGCCCCAGCATTTT. Residues: CSAGQYGNQPQHF.

This clonotype was seen ten or more times. The V and J genes are TRBV5-1 and TRBJ2-7, with a tentative D call TRBD2 (5 bases). Trimming left V 4 bases short and J 6 bases short, with 20 bases between. The CDR3 extends over 15 amino acids. Germline V gene sequence: CDR1 SGHRS, CDR2 YFSETQ. CDR3 sequence reads: CASSTLDFLGPEQYF. The CDR3 coding sequence is TGCGCCAGCAGCACGTTGGACTTCCTCGGCCCCGAGCAGTACTTC.

The table lists this clonotype with many counts. The chain joins TRBV20-1 to TRBJ1-5; a weak D match, TRBD1 (5 bases). Trimming shortened V by 3 bases and J by 2 bases, and 14 bases separated the two germline ends. The germline gives CDR1 DFQATT, CDR2 SNEGSKA (reference sequence). CDR3 length: 15 amino acids. The CDR3 region has the DNA TGCAGTGCTAGCGAGGGGTTTACGGGCAATCAGCCCCAGCATTTT. Protein: CSASEGFTGNQPQHF.

This clonotype has just a few counts. This rearrangement joins TRBV7-2 to TRBJ1-2; TRBD1 is a possible D gene (5 bases). Germline V gene data show CDR1 as SGHTA and CDR2 as FQGNSA. CDR3 length: 13 residues. V lost 1 base and J lost 13, with 16 bases in between. DNA of the CDR3: TGTGCCAGCAGCTTAGAATTGTCCCAGGGACCCACCTTC. Amino acid sequence: CASSLELSQGPTF.

The V call is TRBV2, the J call TRBJ2-1; D possibly corresponds to TRBD1 (5 bases). CDR1 is SNHLY, CDR2 FYNNEI, per germline. Trimming shortened V by 6 bases and J by 1 base, and 22 bases separated the two germline ends. The CDR3 covers 18 residues. The DNA for the CDR3 is TGTGCCAGCAGCTCTCCCCCAGGTACAGGTAAATCCTACAATGAGCAGTTCTTC. Encoded protein: CASSSPPGTGKSYNEQFF.

The table lists this clonotype with many counts. The rearrangement uses TRBV12-3 or TRBV12-4 and TRBJ2-1; no clear D gene. This CDR3 spans 11 amino acids. V dropped 5 bases and J dropped 9 bases, with 8 bases sitting between them. CDR3 amino acids: CASSLEVEQFF. In DNA, the CDR3 is TGTGCCAGCAGTCTAGAGGTTGAGCAGTTCTTC.

There are many counts of this clonotype. The chain links TRBV10-3 to TRBJ1-3, with 10 nucleotides matching TRBD1. V lost 0 bases to trimming and J lost 2 bases; unmatched junction nucleotides: 1. Germline assignment: CDR1 ENHRY and CDR2 SYGVKD. The CDR3 totals 16 residues. The chain's CDR3 is CAISESGQGTGNTIYF. CDR3 coding DNA: TGTGCCATCAGTGAGTCGGGACAGGGGACTGGAAACACCATATATTTT.

This clonotype occurred a few times. The gene calls are TRBV5-1 and TRBJ1-6; D call uncertain. V was shortened by 4 bases and J by 4 bases, with 18 bases between the two germline ends. This CDR3 has 17 amino acids. Germline values: CDR1 SGHRS, CDR2 YFSETQ. The CDR3 reads CASSAVGHGLYNSPLHF. CDR3 sequence (DNA): TGCGCCAGCAGCGCGGTCGGGCACGGGCTATATAATTCACCCCTCCACTTT. The full variable domain, with the rest looked up from reference TRBV5-1 and TRBJ1-6, is KAGVTQTPRYLIKTRGQQVTLSCSPISGHRSVSWYQQTPGQGLQFLFEYFSETQRNKGNFPGRFSGRQFSNSRSEMNVSTLELGDSALYLCASSAVGHGLYNSPLHFGNGTRLTVT.

This chain links TRBV5-1 with TRBJ1-1; D uncertain. Germline V gives CDR1 SGHRS, CDR2 YFSETQ. This CDR3 contains 14 residues. Trimming removed 5 bases at V and 0 bases at J, with 11 bases between. The CDR3 loop is CASRSSQMNTEAFF. DNA for the CDR3: TGCGCCAGCAGGTCGTCTCAAATGAACACTGAAGCTTTCTTT.

The chain employs TRBV9 and TRBJ1-2; D perhaps matches TRBD1 (5 bases). The CDR3 contains 18 residues. Trimming cost V 0 bases and J 0 bases, with 18 bases left between them. Germline V lookup: CDR1 SGDLS, CDR2 YYNGEE. The CDR3 bases are TGTGCCAGCAGCGTAGTTTACGCTGGGGCCAGAACTAACTATGGCTACACCTTC. Residues: CASSVVYAGARTNYGYTF.

This clonotype has ten or more counts. The chain couples TRBV12-5 to TRBJ2-7; TRBD2 matches at 7 bases. The CDR3 is made up of 13 amino acids. Germline CDR1 is LGHNT and CDR2 is FRNRAP. Germline trimming cut 7 bases from V and 1 base from J; bases unmatched to any gene: 4. This CDR3 reads CASAWGGSYEQYF. The CDR3, as DNA: TGTGCTAGTGCCTGGGGGGGATCCTACGAGCAGTACTTC.

This clonotype was seen repeatedly, ten times or more. The germline gene is not matched at one end of the junction; a read error may be the cause. The V call is TRBV5-1, the J call TRBJ2-1, with a weak D call TRBD2 (5 bases). Germline V gives CDR1 SGHRS, CDR2 YFSETQ. The CDR3 length is 13 residues. The CDR3 DNA is TGTGCTAGCAGCTTAGGCCCCAACAATGAGCAGTTCTTC. It codes for CASSLGPNNEQFF.

This clonotype was observed many times. This sequence joins TRBV10-3 and TRBJ1-5; perhaps TRBD1 as D (5 bases). The CDR3 contains 17 residues. CDR1 is ENHRY, CDR2 SYGVKD, per germline. Deletions cut 0 bases from V and 4 bases from J, with 16 bases between. The DNA for the CDR3 is TGTGCCATCAGTGAGTCGATATCGGGGGAAAGTAATCAGCCCCAGCATTTT. This gives the protein CAISESISGESNQPQHF.

This clonotype was seen only a few times. The J gene is TRBJ2-1, the V gene TRBV27; D remains ambiguous. The CDR3 consists of 14 residues. Germline CDR1 is MNHEY and CDR2 is SMNVEV (reference sequence). Trimming removed 3 bases at V and 8 bases at J, with 14 bases between. DNA for the CDR3: TGTGCCAGCAGTTTCCGAGATGGTATCTATGAGCAGTTCTTC. This translates into CASSFRDGIYEQFF.

Ten or more counts support this clonotype. The rearrangement links TRBV7-2 to TRBJ1-4; TRBD1 might be the D (6 bases). Germline CDR1 SGHTA, CDR2 FQGNSA. This CDR3 comprises 14 residues. The V gene lost 4 bases and the J gene lost 7 bases, with 13 bases spanning the gap. CDR3 residues: CASSYRVQAEKLFF. The CDR3, as DNA: TGTGCCAGCAGCTACAGGGTCCAGGCTGAAAAACTGTTTTTT.

In DNA, the CDR3 is TGTGCCAGCAGGACGTTTCTTCGGGGCTTTTACACTGAAGCTTTCTTT. It yields the protein CASRTFLRGFYTEAFF. The chain couples TRBV6-1 to TRBJ1-1; maybe TRBD1 (5 bases). The CDR3 runs to 16 residues. The V end was cut by 6 bases, the J end by 3 bases, with 20 bases between. In germline, CDR1 is MNHNS, CDR2 SASEGT.

The rearrangement uses TRBV4-1 and TRBJ2-1, with 8 bases matching TRBD1. Germline V lookup: CDR1 MGHRA, CDR2 YSYEKL. With V trimmed by 0 bases and J by 7 bases, 17 bases remained unmatched. The length of the CDR3 is 19 residues. The CDR3 sequence: CASSQEGVKGQVYGNEQFF. In DNA, the CDR3 is TGCGCCAGCAGCCAAGAGGGCGTTAAGGGACAGGTCTATGGGAATGAGCAGTTCTTC.

This clonotype was observed a handful of times. This rearrangement joins TRBV27 to TRBJ2-1; 9 nucleotides match TRBD2. The junction had 11 bases not matched to a gene; V was cut back by 6 bases and J by 5 bases. The germline CDR1 and CDR2 sequences are MNHEY and SMNVEV (reference sequence). The CDR3 spans 16 residues. The CDR3 coding sequence is TGTGCCAGCAGCCTCCTTGGCGGGAGGGTGGACAATGAGCAGTTCTTC. Translated: CASSLLGGRVDNEQFF.

This clonotype was detected ten times or more. The gene calls are TRBV27 and TRBJ2-7; the D gene is possibly TRBD1 (6 bases). The V and J ends lost 2 bases and 0 bases respectively, with 11 bases between them. Germline V gene sequence: CDR1 MNHEY, CDR2 SMNVEV (reference sequence). This CDR3 comprises 15 residues. The CDR3 nucleotides are TGTGCCAGCAGTTTAGCGGCAGGGGTCTCCTACGAGCAGTACTTC. Translated: CASSLAAGVSYEQYF.

The chain couples TRBV4-1 to TRBJ2-7; D is unresolved. The CDR3 runs 13 residues. The germline CDR1 and CDR2 sequences are MGHRA and YSYEKL. V was pared by 1 base and J by 6 bases, with 10 bases between. The CDR3 protein is CASSQVPLSEQYF. The CDR3 coding sequence is TGCGCCAGCAGCCAAGTTCCATTGAGCGAGCAGTACTTC.

V usage is TRBV11-3 and J usage is TRBJ2-1, with TRBD2 matching over 14 bases. The germline CDR1 and CDR2 sequences are SGHNT and YENEEA. This CDR3 comprises 16 residues. J was trimmed by 8 bases and V by 4 bases; bases with no gene match: 7. The CDR3: CASSSGLAGARDEQFF. CDR3 sequence (DNA): TGTGCCAGCAGCTCGGGACTAGCGGGAGCTCGCGATGAGCAGTTCTTC.